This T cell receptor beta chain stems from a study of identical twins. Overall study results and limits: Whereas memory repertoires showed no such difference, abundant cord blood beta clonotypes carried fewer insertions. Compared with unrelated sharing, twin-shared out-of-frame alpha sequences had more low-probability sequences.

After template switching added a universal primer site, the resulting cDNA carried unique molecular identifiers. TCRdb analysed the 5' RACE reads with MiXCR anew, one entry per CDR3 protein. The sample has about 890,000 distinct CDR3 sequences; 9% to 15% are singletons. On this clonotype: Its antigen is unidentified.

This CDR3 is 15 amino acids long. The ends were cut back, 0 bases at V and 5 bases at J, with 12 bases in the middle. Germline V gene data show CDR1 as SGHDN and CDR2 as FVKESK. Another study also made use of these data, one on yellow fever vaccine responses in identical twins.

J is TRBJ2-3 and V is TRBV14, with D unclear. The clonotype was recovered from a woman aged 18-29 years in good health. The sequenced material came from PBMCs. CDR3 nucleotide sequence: TGTGCCAGCAGCCAAGATTTGGGTCCCGTAGATACGCAGTATTTT. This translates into CASSQDLGPVDTQYF.